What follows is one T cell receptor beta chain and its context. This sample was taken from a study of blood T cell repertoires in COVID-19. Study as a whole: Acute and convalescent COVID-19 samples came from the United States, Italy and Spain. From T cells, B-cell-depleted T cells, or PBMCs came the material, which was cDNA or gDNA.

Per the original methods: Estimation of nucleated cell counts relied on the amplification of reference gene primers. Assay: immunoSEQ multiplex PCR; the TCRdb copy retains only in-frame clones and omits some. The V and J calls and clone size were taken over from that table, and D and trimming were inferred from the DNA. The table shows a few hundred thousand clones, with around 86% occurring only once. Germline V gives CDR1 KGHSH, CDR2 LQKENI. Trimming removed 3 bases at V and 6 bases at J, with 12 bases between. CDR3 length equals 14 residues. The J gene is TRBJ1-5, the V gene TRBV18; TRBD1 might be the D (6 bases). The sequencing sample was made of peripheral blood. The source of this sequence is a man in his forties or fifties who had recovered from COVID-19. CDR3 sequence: CASSPDRNFQPQHF. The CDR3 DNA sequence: TGTGCCAGCTCACCTGACAGGAATTTTCAGCCCCAGCATTTT. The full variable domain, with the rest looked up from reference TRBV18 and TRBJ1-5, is NAGVMQNPRHLVRRRGQEARLRCSPMKGHSHVYWYRQLPEEGLKFMVYLQKENIIDESGMPKERFSAEFPKEGPSILRIQQVVRGDSAAYFCASSPDRNFQPQHFGDGTRLSIL.